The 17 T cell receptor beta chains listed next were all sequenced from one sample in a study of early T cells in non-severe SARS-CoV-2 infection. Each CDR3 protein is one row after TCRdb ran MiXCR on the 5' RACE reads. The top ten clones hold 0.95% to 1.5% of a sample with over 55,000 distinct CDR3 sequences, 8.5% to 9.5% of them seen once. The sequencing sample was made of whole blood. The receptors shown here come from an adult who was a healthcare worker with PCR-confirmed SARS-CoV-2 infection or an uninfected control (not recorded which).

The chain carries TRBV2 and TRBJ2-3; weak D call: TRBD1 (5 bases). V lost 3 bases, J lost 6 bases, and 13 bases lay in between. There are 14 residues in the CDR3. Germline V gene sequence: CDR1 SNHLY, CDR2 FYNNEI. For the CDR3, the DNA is TGTGCCAGCAGTGATTGGATGCCAGGGGATACGCAGTATTTT. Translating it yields CASSDWMPGDTQYF.

The CDR3 reads CASSQVKGNTEAFF. The CDR3 nucleotides are TGTGCCAGCAGCCAGGTGAAGGGGAACACTGAAGCTTTCTTT. The chain employs TRBV14 and TRBJ1-1, with D hard to call. This CDR3 comprises 14 residues. CDR1 SGHDN and CDR2 FVKESK come from the germline V gene. The V and J ends lost 3 bases and 1 base respectively, with 9 bases between them.

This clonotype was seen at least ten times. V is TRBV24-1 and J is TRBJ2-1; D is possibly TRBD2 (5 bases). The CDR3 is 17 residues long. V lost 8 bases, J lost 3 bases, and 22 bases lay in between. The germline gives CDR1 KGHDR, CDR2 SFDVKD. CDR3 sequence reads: CATTGSGVTGNYNEQFF. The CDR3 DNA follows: TGTGCCACCACGGGGAGCGGAGTTACGGGGAACTACAATGAGCAGTTCTTC.

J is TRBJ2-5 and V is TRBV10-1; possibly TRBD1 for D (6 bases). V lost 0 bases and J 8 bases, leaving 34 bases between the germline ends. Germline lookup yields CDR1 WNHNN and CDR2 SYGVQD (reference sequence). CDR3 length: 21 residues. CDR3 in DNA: TGCGCCAGCAGTGAGTCACCGCTTATGATACACAGGGAAGACCCCCGGGGTACCCAGTACTTC. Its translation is CASSESPLMIHREDPRGTQYF.

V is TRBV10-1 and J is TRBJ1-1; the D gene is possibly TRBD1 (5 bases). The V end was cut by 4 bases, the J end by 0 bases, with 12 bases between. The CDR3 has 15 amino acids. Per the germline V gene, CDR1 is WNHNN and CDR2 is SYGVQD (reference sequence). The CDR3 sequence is CASSVGRMMNTEAFF. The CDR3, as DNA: TGCGCCAGCAGTGTGGGACGGATGATGAACACTGAAGCTTTCTTT.

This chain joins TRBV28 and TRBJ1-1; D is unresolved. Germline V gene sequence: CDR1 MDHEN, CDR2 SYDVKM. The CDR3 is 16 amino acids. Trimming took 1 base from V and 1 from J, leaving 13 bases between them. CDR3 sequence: CASSLYPQVANTEAFF. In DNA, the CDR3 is TGTGCCAGCAGTTTATACCCTCAGGTTGCGAACACTGAAGCTTTCTTT.

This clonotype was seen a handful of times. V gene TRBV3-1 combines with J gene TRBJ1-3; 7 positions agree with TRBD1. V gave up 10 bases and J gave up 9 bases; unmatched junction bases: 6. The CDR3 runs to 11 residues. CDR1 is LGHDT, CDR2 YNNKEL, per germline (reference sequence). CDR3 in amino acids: CATWTGSTIYF. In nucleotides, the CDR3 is TGTGCCACTTGGACAGGCAGCACCATATATTTT.

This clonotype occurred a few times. For the CDR3, the DNA is TGTGCCAGCAGTTTAGGAGGGTGGAACACTGAAGCTTTCTTT. Amino acid sequence: CASSLGGWNTEAFF. The genes are TRBV12-3 or TRBV12-4 and TRBJ1-1; D is unclear. The germline V and J ends were trimmed by 1 base and 1 base, with 7 bases remaining between them. The CDR3 contains 14 residues.

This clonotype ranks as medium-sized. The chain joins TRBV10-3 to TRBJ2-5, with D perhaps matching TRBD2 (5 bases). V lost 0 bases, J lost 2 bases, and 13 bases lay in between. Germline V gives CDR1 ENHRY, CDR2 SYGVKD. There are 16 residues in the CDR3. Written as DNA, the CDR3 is TGTGCCATCAGTGAGTCGACCACTCTAGCTCAAGAGACCCAGTACTTC. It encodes CAISESTTLAQETQYF.

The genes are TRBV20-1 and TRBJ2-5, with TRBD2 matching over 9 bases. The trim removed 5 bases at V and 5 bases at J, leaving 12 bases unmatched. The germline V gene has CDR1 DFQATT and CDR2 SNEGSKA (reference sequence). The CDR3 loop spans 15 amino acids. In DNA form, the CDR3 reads TGCAGTGCTTCGGGACTAGCTGGAAAGGGGGAGACCCAGTACTTC. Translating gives CSASGLAGKGETQYF.

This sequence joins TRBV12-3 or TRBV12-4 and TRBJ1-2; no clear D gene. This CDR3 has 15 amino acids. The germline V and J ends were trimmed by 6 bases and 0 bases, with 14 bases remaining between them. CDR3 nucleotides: TGTGCCAGCAGCCCGGACGGATATCCTAACTATGGCTACACCTTC. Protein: CASSPDGYPNYGYTF.

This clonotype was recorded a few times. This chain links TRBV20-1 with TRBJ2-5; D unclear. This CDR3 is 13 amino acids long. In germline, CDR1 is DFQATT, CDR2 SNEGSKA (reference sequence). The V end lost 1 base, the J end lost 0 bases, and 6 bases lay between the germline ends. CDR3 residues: CSARGRNQETQYF. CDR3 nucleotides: TGCAGTGCTAGAGGGCGTAACCAAGAGACCCAGTACTTC.

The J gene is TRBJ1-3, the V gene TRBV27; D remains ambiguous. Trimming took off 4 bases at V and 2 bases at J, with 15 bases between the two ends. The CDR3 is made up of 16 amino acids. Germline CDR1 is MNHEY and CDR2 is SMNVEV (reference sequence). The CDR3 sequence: CASSSGKQTTGNTIYF. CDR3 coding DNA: TGTGCCAGCAGTTCGGGGAAACAGACAACTGGAAACACCATATATTTT.

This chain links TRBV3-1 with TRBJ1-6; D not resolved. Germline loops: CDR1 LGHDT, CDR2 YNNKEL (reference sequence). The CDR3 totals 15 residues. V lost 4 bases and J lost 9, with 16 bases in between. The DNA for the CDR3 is TGTGCCAGCAGCCTCGGGAACCGTTCTCCTTCACCCCTCCACTTT. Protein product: CASSLGNRSPSPLHF.

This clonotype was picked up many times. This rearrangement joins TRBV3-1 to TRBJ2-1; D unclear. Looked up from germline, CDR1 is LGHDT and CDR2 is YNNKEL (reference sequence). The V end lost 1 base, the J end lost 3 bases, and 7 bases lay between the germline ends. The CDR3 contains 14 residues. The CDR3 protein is CASSQGLSYNEQFF. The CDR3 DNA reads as TGTGCCAGCAGCCAAGGCTTGAGCTACAATGAGCAGTTCTTC.

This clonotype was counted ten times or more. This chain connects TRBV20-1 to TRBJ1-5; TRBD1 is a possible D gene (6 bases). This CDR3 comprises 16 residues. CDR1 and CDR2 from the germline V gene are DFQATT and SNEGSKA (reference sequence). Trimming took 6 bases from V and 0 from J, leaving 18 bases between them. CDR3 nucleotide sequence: TGCAGTGCCTTCGAATCGGGGGCGTATAGCAATCAGCCCCAGCATTTT. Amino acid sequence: CSAFESGAYSNQPQHF.

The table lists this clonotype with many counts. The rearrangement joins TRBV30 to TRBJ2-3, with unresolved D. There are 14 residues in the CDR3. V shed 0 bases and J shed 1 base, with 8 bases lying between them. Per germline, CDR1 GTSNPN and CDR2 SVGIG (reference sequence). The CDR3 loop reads CAWSVNLGTDTQYF. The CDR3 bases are TGTGCCTGGAGTGTAAATTTGGGCACAGATACGCAGTATTTT.